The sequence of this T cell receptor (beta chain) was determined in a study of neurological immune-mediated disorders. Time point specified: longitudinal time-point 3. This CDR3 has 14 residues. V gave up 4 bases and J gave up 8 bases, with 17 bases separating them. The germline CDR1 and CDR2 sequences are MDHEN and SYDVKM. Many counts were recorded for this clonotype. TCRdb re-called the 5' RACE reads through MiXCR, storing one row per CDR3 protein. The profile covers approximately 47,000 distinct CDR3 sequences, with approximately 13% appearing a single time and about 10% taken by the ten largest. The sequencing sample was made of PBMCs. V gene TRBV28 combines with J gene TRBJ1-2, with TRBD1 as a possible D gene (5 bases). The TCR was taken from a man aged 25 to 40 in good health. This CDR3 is CASSSTGRLEGYTF. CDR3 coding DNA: TGTGCCAGCAGTTCCACGGGACGACTAGAGGGCTACACCTTC.